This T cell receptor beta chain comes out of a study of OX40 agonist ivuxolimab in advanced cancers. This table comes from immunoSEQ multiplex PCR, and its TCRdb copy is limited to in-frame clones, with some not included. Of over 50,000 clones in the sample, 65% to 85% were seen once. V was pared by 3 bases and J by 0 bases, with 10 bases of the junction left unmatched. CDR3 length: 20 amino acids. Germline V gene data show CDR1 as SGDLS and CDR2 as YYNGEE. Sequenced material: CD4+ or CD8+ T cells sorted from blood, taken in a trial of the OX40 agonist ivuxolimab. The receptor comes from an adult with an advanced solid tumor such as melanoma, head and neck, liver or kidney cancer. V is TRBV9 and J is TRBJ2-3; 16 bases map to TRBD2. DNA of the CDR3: TGTGCCAGCAGCGCAAGTACCGGGACTAGCGGGGGGGGCAGCACAGATACGCAGTATTTT. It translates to CASSASTGTSGGGSTDTQYF.